The T cell receptor beta chain under discussion was sequenced for a study of shared clonotypes between healthy human individuals. The overall study: CD4 naive cells filled three plates per donor, CD4 memory three, CD8 naive two and CD8 memory one.

The CDR3 covers 14 residues. Germline V CDR1 and CDR2: SGDLS, YYNGEE. V lost 3 bases and J lost 2, with 9 bases in between. Deep-level running was used for the assay. In the source study's methods: From ImmunoSEQ came sequences covering only the junction and carrying no quality scores, so filtering differed. Measured with immunoSEQ multiplex PCR; TCRdb has only the in-frame clones, and not every one. V, J and clone size were drawn from that table, and D and trimming were deduced from the DNA. Of 2 million to 2.5 million clones listed, over 90% are singletons. The sequence was obtained from a man aged 18 to 29 in good health. Some clones in this sample may be carry-over from other donors' samples. The rearrangement links TRBV9 to TRBJ1-3; D is undetermined. The sample consisted of naive CD4+ T cells from PBMCs. Subset meaning: CD45RA+ positively selected. CDR3 in DNA: TGTGCCAGCAGCGCCCAGGTGGCTGGAAACACCATATATTTT. It specifies CASSAQVAGNTIYF.